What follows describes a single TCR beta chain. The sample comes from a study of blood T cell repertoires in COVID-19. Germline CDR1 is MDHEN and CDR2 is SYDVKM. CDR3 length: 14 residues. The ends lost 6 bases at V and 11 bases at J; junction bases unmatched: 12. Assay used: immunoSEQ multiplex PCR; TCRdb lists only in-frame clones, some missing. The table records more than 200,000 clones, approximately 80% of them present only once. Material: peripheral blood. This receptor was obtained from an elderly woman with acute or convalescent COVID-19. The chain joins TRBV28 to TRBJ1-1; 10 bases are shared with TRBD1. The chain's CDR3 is CASRTEGTGVGAFF. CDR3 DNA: TGTGCCAGCAGAACGGAAGGGACAGGGGTGGGGGCTTTCTTT. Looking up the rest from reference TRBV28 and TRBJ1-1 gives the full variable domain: DVKVTQSSRYLVKRTGEKVFLECVQDMDHENMFWYRQDPGLGLRLIYFSYDVKMKEKGDIPEGYSVSREKKERFSLILESASTNQTSMYLCASRTEGTGVGAFFGQGTRLTVV.